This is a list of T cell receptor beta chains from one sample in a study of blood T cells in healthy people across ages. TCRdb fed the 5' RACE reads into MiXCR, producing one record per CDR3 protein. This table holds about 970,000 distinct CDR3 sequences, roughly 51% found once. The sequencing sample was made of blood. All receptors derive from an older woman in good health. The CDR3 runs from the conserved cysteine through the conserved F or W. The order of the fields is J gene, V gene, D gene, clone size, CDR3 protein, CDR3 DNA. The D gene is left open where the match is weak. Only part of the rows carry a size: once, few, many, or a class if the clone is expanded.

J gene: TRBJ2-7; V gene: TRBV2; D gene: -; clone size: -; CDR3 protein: CASRMGDYEQYF; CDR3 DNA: TGTGCCAGCAGGATGGGTGACTACGAGCAGTACTTC
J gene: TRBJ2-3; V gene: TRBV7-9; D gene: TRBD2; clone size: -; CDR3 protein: CASSFVSGKGGHTDTQYF; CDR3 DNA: TGTGCCAGCAGCTTTGTTAGCGGGAAGGGGGGACACACGGATACGCAGTATTTT
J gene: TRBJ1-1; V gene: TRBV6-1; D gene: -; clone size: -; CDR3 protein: CASSDQGSFNTEAFF; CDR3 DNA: TGTGCCAGCAGTGATCAGGGGAGTTTCAACACTGAAGCTTTCTTT
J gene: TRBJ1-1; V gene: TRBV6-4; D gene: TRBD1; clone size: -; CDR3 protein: CASRAMGQSNTEAFF; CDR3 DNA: TGTGCCAGCAGGGCTATGGGACAGTCGAACACTGAAGCTTTCTTT
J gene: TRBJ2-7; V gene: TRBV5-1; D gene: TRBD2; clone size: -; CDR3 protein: CASSETTSVPYEQYF; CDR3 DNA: TGCGCCAGCAGCGAAACGACTAGCGTTCCCTACGAGCAGTACTTC
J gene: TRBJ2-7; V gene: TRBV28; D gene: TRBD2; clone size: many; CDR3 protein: CASRPGLAAYEQYF; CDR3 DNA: TGTGCCAGCAGGCCGGGACTAGCGGCTTACGAGCAGTACTTC
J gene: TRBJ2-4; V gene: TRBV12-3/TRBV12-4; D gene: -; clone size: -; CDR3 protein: CASSLQDLNIQYF; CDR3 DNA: TGTGCCAGCAGTTTACAAGATTTGAACATTCAGTACTTC
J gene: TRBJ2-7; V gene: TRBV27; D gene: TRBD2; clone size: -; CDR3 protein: CAGSPLSGRLYNEQYF; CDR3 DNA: TGTGCCGGCAGTCCTTTAAGCGGGAGGCTCTACAATGAGCAGTACTTC
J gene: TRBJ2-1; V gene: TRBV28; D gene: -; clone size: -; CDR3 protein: CASTTDRTAWHEQFF; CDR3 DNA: TGTGCCAGCACCACCGATAGGACAGCCTGGCATGAGCAGTTCTTC
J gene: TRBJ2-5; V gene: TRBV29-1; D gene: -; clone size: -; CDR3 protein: CSVGVAAYNEQYF; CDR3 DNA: TGCAGCGTTGGAGTAGCGGCTTACAATGAGCAGTACTTC
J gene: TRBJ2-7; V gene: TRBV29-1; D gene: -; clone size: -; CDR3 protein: CSARRRGSEQYF; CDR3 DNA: TGCAGCGCCCGCCGGAGAGGGTCAGAGCAGTACTTC
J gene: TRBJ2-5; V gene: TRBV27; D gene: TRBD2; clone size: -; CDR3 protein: CASSSGTSGIPQETQYF; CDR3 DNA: TGTGCCAGCAGTTCGGGAACTAGCGGGATCCCCCAAGAGACCCAGTACTTC
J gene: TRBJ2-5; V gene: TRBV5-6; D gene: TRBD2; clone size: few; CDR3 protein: CASSLRASGYQETQYF; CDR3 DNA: TGTGCCAGCAGCTTGAGGGCTAGCGGGTACCAAGAGACCCAGTACTTC
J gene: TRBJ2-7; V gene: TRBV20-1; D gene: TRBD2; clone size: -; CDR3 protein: CSASGLAGVHEQYF; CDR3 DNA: TGCAGTGCTAGCGGACTAGCGGGAGTCCACGAGCAGTACTTC
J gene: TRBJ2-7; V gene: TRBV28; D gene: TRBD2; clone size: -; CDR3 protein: CASSLVLAGGKQYF; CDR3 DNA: TGTGCCAGCAGTTTGGTACTAGCGGGAGGAAAGCAGTACTTC
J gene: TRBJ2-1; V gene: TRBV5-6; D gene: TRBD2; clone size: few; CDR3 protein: CASSLPGLAGYSYNEQFF; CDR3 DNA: TGTGCCAGCAGCTTACCGGGACTAGCGGGATACTCCTACAATGAGCAGTTCTTC
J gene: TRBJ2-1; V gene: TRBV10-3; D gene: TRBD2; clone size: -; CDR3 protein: CAISEGTSKFF; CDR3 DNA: TGTGCCATCAGTGAAGGGACTAGTAAGTTCTTC
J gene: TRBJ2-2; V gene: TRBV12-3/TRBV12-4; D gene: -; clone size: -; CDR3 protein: CASSFYPAGELFF; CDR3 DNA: TGTGCCAGCAGTTTTTATCCAGCCGGGGAGCTGTTTTTT
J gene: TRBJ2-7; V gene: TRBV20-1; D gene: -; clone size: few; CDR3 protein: CSARGPLWYEQYF; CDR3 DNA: TGCAGTGCTAGAGGGCCCCTTTGGTACGAGCAGTACTTC
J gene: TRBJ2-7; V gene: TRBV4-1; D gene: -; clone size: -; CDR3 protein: CASSQPRGKSYEQYF; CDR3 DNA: TGCGCCAGCAGCCAACCCCGGGGCAAAAGCTACGAGCAGTACTTC
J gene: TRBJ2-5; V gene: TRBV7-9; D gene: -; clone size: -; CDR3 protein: CASSFRLGIGETQYF; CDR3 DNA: TGTGCCAGCAGCTTCCGACTGGGAATTGGAGAGACCCAGTACTTC
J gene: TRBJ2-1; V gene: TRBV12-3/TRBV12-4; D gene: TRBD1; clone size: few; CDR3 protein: CASRIRDRGLKEQFF; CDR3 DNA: TGTGCCAGCAGGATCCGGGACAGGGGGCTCAAAGAGCAGTTCTTC